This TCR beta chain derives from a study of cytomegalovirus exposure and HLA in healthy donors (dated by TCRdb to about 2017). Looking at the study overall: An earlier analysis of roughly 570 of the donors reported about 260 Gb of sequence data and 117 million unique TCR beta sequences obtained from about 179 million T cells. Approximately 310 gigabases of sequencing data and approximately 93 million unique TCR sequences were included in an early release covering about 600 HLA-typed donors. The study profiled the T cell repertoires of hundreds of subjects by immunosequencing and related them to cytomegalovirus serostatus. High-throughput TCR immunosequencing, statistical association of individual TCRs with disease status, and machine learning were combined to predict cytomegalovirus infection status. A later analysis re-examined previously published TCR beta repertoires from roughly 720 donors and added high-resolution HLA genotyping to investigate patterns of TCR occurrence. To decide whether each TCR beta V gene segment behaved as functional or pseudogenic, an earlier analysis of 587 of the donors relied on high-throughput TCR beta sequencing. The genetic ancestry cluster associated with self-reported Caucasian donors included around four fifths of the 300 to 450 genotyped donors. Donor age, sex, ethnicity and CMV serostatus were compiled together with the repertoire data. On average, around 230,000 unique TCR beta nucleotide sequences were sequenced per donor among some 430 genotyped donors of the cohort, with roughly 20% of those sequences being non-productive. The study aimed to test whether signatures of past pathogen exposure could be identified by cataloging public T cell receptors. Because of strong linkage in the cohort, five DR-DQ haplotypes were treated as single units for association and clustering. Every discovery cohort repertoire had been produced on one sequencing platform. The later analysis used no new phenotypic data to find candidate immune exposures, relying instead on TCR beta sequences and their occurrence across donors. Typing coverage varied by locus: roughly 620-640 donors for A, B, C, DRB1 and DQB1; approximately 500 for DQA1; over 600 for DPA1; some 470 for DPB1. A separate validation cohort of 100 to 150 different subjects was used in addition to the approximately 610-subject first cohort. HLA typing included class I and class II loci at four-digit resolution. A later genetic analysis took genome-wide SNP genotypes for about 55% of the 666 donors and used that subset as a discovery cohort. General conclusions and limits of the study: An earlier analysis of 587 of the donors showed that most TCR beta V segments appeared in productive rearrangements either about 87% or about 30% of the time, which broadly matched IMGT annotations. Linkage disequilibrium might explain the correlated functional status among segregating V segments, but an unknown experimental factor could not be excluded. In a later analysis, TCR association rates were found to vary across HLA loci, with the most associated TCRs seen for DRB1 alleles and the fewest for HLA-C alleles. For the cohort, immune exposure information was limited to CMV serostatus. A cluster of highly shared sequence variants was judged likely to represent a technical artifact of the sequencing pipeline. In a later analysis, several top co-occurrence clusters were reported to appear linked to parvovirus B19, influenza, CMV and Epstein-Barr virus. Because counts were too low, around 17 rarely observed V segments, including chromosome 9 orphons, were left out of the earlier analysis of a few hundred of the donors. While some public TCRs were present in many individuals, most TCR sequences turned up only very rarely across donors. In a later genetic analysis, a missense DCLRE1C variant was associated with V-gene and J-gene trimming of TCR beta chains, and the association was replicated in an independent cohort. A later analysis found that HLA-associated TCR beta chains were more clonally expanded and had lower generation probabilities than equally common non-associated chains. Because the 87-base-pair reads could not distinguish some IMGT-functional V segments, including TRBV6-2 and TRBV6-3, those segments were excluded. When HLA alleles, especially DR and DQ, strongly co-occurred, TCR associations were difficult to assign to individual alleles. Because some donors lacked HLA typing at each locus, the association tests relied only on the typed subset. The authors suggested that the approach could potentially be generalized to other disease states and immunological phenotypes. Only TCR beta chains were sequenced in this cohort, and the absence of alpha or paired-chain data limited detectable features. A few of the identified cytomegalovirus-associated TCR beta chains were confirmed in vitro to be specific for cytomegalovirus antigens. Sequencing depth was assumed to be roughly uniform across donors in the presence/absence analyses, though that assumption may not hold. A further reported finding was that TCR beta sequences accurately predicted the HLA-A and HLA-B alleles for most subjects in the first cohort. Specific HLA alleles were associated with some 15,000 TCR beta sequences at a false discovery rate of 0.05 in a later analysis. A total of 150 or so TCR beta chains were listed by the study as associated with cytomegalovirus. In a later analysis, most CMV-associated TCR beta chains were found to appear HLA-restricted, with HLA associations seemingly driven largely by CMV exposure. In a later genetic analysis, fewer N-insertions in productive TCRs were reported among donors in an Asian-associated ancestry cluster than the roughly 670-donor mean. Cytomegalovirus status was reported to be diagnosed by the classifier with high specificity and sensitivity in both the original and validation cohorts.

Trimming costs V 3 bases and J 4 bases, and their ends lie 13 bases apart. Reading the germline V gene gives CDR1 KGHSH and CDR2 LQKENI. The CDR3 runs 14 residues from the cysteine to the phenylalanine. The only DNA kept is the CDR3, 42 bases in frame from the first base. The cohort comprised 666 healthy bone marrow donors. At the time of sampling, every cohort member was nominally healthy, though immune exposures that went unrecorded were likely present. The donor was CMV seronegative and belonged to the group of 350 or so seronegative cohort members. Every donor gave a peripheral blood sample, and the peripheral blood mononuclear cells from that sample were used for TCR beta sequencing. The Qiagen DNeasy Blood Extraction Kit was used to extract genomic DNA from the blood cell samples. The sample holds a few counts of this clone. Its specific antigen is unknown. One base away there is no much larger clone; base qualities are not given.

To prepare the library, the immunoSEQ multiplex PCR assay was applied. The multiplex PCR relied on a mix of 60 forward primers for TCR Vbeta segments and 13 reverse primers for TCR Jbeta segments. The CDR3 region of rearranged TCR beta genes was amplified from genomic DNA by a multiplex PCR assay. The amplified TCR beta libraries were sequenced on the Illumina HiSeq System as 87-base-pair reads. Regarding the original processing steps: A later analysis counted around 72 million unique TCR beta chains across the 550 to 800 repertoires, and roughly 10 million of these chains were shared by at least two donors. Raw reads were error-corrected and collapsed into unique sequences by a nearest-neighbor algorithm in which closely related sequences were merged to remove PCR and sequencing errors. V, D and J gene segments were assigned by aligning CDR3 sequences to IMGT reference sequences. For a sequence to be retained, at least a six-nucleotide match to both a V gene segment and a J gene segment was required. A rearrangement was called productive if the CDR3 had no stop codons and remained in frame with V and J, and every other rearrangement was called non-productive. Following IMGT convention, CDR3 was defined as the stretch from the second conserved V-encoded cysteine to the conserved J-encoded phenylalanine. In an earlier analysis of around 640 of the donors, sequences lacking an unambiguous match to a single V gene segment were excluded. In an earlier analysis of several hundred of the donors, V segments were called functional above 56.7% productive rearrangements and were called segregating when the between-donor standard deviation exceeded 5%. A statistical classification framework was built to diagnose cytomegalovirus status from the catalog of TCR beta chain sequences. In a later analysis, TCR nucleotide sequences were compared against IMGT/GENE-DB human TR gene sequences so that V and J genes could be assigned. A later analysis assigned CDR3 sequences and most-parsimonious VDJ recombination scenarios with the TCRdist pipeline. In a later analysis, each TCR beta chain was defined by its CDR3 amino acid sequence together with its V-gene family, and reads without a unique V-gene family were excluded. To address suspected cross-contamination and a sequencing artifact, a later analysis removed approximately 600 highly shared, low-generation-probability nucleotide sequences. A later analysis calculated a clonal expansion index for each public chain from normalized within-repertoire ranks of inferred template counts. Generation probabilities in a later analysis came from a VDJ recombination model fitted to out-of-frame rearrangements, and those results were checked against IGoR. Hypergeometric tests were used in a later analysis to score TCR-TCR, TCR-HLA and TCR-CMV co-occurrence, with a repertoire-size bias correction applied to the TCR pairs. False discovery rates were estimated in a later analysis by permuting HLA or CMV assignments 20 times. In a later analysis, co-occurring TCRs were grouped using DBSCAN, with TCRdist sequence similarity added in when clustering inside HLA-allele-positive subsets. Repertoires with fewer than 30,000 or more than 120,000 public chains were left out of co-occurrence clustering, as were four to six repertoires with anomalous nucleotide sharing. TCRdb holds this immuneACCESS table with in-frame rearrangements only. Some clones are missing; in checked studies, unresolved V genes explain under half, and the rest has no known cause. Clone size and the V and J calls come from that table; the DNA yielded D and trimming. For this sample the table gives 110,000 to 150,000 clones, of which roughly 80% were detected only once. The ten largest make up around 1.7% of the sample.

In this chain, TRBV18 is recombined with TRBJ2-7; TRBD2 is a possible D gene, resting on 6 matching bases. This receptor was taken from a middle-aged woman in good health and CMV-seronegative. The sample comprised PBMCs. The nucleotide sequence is TGTGCCAGCTCACCGGGACTGTTAGATTACGAGCAGTACTTC. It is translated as CASSPGLLDYEQYF. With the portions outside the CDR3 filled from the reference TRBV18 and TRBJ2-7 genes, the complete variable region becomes NAGVMQNPRHLVRRRGQEARLRCSPMKGHSHVYWYRQLPEEGLKFMVYLQKENIIDESGMPKERFSAEFPKEGPSILRIQQVVRGDSAAYFCASSPGLLDYEQYFGPGTRLTVT.